These 19 T cell receptor beta chains share one sample of origin, sequenced in a study of blood T cell repertoires in COVID-19. Clones were read by immunoSEQ multiplex PCR, and TCRdb kept only the in-frame ones, dropping some. Among 150,000 to 200,000 clones, more than 75% were seen once, and the ten largest hold under 7%. The sample consisted of PBMCs or T cells enriched from blood (not recorded which). Receptor source: a man in his forties or fifties who had recovered from COVID-19.

The rearrangement links TRBV7-9 to TRBJ2-1; 8 positions agree with TRBD2. CDR1 and CDR2 from the germline V gene are SEHNR and FQNEAQ (reference sequence). V lost 4 bases to trimming and J lost 5 bases; unmatched junction nucleotides: 16. The CDR3 consists of 18 residues. The CDR3 loop is CASSSPGGGRGVDNEQFF. In nucleotides, the CDR3 is TGTGCCAGCAGCTCTCCGGGTGGGGGGCGGGGGGTGGACAATGAGCAGTTCTTC.

This chain uses TRBV29-1 with TRBJ2-7; maybe TRBD1 (6 bases). In germline, CDR1 is SQVTM, CDR2 ANQGSEA. The CDR3 totals 14 residues. The germline V and J ends were trimmed by 3 bases and 1 base, with 13 bases remaining between them. CDR3 protein: CSVENQGWSYEQYF. Here the CDR3 DNA reads TGCAGCGTTGAGAACCAGGGGTGGTCCTACGAGCAGTACTTC.

The chain couples TRBV18 to TRBJ1-2; D ambiguous. The V and J ends lost 6 bases and 2 bases respectively, with 16 bases between them. Looked up from germline, CDR1 is KGHSH and CDR2 is LQKENI. The CDR3 covers 15 residues. The CDR3 bases are TGTGCCAGCTCTCCCCCCCTAGGTGTAAACTATGGCTACACCTTC. Translating gives CASSPPLGVNYGYTF. The full variable domain, rest sourced from reference TRBV18 and TRBJ1-2, is NAGVMQNPRHLVRRRGQEARLRCSPMKGHSHVYWYRQLPEEGLKFMVYLQKENIIDESGMPKERFSAEFPKEGPSILRIQQVVRGDSAAYFCASSPPLGVNYGYTFGSGTRLTVV.

This clone was picked up one time. The chain joins TRBV28 to TRBJ1-2; TRBD1 might be the D (5 bases). The ends were cut back, 10 bases at V and 7 bases at J, with 22 bases in the middle. In germline, CDR1 is MDHEN, CDR2 SYDVKM. The CDR3 is made up of 14 amino acids. In nucleotides, the CDR3 is TGTGCCATCCATACTTGGGAGGCAGGGTCTGGCTACACCTTC. Amino acids: CAIHTWEAGSGYTF.

This chain joins TRBV19 and TRBJ1-2, with 9 nucleotides matching TRBD1. After removal of 1 base from V and 4 bases from J, the junction contained 10 bases not matched to a gene. This CDR3 is 17 amino acids long. Per the germline V gene, CDR1 is LNHDA and CDR2 is SQIVND (reference sequence). This CDR3 reads CASSIVQGAYRGYGYTF. The CDR3 region has the DNA TGTGCCAGTAGTATAGTACAGGGGGCCTACAGAGGCTATGGCTACACCTTC.

The chain carries TRBV2 and TRBJ2-4; no clear D. The germline gives CDR1 SNHLY, CDR2 FYNNEI. This CDR3 has 13 amino acids. Deletions cut 2 bases from V and 4 bases from J, with 6 bases between. CDR3 loop: CASSEIVKNIQYF. CDR3 coding DNA: TGTGCCAGCAGTGAAATAGTGAAAAACATTCAGTACTTC. Looking up the rest from reference TRBV2 and TRBJ2-4 gives the full variable domain: EPEVTQTPSHQVTQMGQEVILRCVPISNHLYFYWYRQILGQKVEFLVSFYNNEISEKSEIFDDQFSVERPDGSNFTLKIRSTKLEDSAMYFCASSEIVKNIQYFGAGTRLSVL.

This chain joins TRBV24-1 and TRBJ2-3; D is perhaps TRBD1 (5 bases). The length of the CDR3 is 15 residues. In germline, CDR1 is KGHDR, CDR2 SFDVKD. Trimming removed 0 bases from V and 4 bases from J, with 10 bases in between. Written as DNA, the CDR3 is TGTGCCACCAGTGATTTGTCACAGGCAGCAGATACGCAGTATTTT. Protein product: CATSDLSQAADTQYF.

This clone showed up just once. The rearrangement joins TRBV2 to TRBJ2-1; TRBD1 matches 7 bases. CDR1 and CDR2 from the germline V gene are SNHLY and FYNNEI. The length of the CDR3 is 13 residues. After removal of 5 bases from V and 5 bases from J, the junction contained 3 bases not matched to a gene. The CDR3 loop reads CASSLTGDNEQFF. CDR3 DNA: TGTGCCAGCAGTCTTACAGGGGACAATGAGCAGTTCTTC.

This clone was seen a few times. The gene calls are TRBV24-1 and TRBJ2-2, with no clear D. V lost 5 bases, J lost 1 base, and 7 bases lay in between. Germline CDR1 and CDR2: KGHDR and SFDVKD. There are 14 residues in the CDR3. CDR3 in DNA: TGTGCCACCAGTGGACACAAGAACACCGGGGAGCTGTTTTTT. Translating it yields CATSGHKNTGELFF.

The chain links TRBV5-1 to TRBJ2-5; 10 nucleotides align to TRBD1. Per germline, CDR1 SGHRS and CDR2 YFSETQ. J gave up 4 bases and V 3 bases, and 9 bases lay outside the gene matches. The CDR3 runs 16 residues. The CDR3 DNA reads TGCGCCAGCAGCTCGGTACAGGGGACAGGGGCAGAGACCCAGTACTTC. It translates to CASSSVQGTGAETQYF.

The chain couples TRBV7-9 to TRBJ1-5; 8 bases align to TRBD1. V gave up 2 bases and J gave up 4 bases; unmatched junction bases: 7. Germline lookup yields CDR1 SEHNR and CDR2 FQNEAQ (reference sequence). There are 16 residues in the CDR3. The CDR3 spells CASSLYPGQGNQPQHF. The CDR3 nucleotides read TGTGCCAGCAGCTTATATCCAGGACAGGGAAATCAGCCCCAGCATTTT.

This sequence joins TRBV10-1 and TRBJ2-1; TRBD1 agrees at 10 bases. V trimming: 2 bases; J trimming: 9 bases; junction bases outside the gene matches: 1. Germline CDR1 reads WNHNN; CDR2 reads SYGVQD (reference sequence). There are 13 residues in the CDR3. The CDR3 region is CASSEGQGGEQFF. CDR3 DNA: TGCGCCAGCAGTGAGGGACAGGGGGGTGAGCAGTTCTTC.

V gene TRBV7-6 combines with J gene TRBJ1-2, with a tentative D call TRBD1 (5 bases). CDR1 and CDR2 from the germline V gene are SGHVS and FNYEAQ. V lost 6 bases, J lost 4 bases, and 15 bases lay in between. The CDR3 covers 14 residues. CDR3 sequence reads: CASSQAGWSYGYTF. DNA of the CDR3: TGTGCCAGCAGTCAAGCAGGGTGGAGCTATGGCTACACCTTC.

This rearrangement joins TRBV30 to TRBJ1-2; a possible D gene is TRBD1 (6 bases). Per the germline V gene, CDR1 is GTSNPN and CDR2 is SVGIG (reference sequence). The CDR3 spans 13 residues. Between the trimmed V and J ends, which lost 0 bases and 6 bases, there was a span of 11 bases. The CDR3 DNA reads TGTGCCTGGAGTGTACAGGGAGTAGATGGCTACACCTTC. This sequence encodes CAWSVQGVDGYTF.

The genes are TRBV15 and TRBJ1-1, with D uncertain. This CDR3 comprises 14 residues. The germline V and J ends were trimmed by 0 bases and 4 bases, with 9 bases remaining between them. CDR1 is LNHNV and CDR2 is YYDKDF in the germline V gene (reference sequence). The CDR3 is CATSRDSRSTEAFF. The CDR3 bases are TGTGCCACCAGCAGAGATAGTAGATCCACTGAAGCTTTCTTT. Based on the CDR3 plus reference TRBV15 and TRBJ1-1, the full variable domain is DAMVIQNPRYQVTQFGKPVTLSCSQTLNHNVMYWYQQKSSQAPKLLFHYYDKDFNNEADTPDNFQSRRPNTSFCFLDIRSPGLGDTAMYLCATSRDSRSTEAFFGQGTRLTVV.

The chain uses TRBV19 and TRBJ2-7; a weak D match, TRBD1 (5 bases). CDR1 and CDR2 from the germline V gene are LNHDA and SQIVND (reference sequence). V was shortened by 1 base and J by 3 bases, with 10 bases between the two germline ends. This CDR3 is built from 14 residues. The CDR3 here is CASSIATDYYEQYV. The CDR3 nucleotides read TGTGCCAGTAGTATAGCGACAGATTACTACGAGCAGTACGTC.

This clone was detected a few times. At the DNA level, this CDR3 is encoded by other sequences in the same sample as well. V gene TRBV5-1 combines with J gene TRBJ1-2, with 7 bases fitting TRBD1. The CDR3 covers 14 residues. The V and J ends lost 0 bases and 4 bases, in that order; junction bases with no gene match: 3. Per germline, CDR1 SGHRS and CDR2 YFSETQ. The DNA of the CDR3 is TGCGCCAGCAGCTTGGGACAGGGAACCTATGGCTACACCTTC. This encodes CASSLGQGTYGYTF.

Here the CDR3 reads CASSSRRGGNTDTQYF. CDR3 nucleotide sequence: TGTGCCAGCAGCTCCCGGCGGGGCGGGAACACAGATACGCAGTATTTT. This chain connects TRBV9 to TRBJ2-3, with D possibly matching TRBD2 (6 bases). Trimming removed 4 bases at V and 2 bases at J, with 17 bases between. The length of the CDR3 is 16 residues. Germline V gene lookup returns CDR1 SGDLS and CDR2 YYNGEE.

This clone appeared once. The chain links TRBV7-2 to TRBJ2-3; D may be TRBD2 (6 bases). Per the germline V gene, CDR1 is SGHTA and CDR2 is FQGNSA. The CDR3 length is 14 residues. Trimming removed 6 bases at V and 0 bases at J, with 10 bases between. The DNA for the CDR3 is TGTGCCAGCAGGCGGGGCCTAAGCACAGATACGCAGTATTTT. Translation: CASRRGLSTDTQYF.